Following are 4 T cell receptor beta chains from one sample sequenced in a study of control samples from healthy donors and cancer patients (dated by TCRdb to 2019 to 2021). The method behind the library was the immunoSEQ multiplex PCR assay. TCRdb re-hosts the immuneACCESS table, in-frame sequences only. Its copies lack some clones; in the studies checked, an unresolved V gene accounts for under half of them, and the cause for the rest is not known. Present in this sample are some 120,000 clones, about 92% of which were seen just once. The ten largest account for around 1.8% of the sample. Sequenced input: PBMCs. The receptors originated from a man over 45 with head and neck cancer.

This chain joins TRBV7-2 and TRBJ2-1, with D tentatively TRBD2 (5 bases). The V and J ends lost 5 bases and 0 bases respectively, with 11 bases between them. This CDR3 contains 15 residues. Germline V gene sequence: CDR1 SGHTA, CDR2 FQGNSA. The CDR3, as DNA: TGTGCCAGCAGCCCCGGGGTTAGCTCCTACAATGAGCAGTTCTTC. Protein: CASSPGVSSYNEQFF.

The V and J genes are TRBV6-5 and TRBJ2-5; a weak D match, TRBD1 (5 bases). Germline V gene lookup returns CDR1 MNHEY and CDR2 SVGAGI. V was clipped by 7 bases and J by 4 bases, with 16 bases between them. The CDR3 is 14 amino acids. The CDR3: CASTMAGKRETQYF. The CDR3 nucleotides are TGTGCCAGCACGATGGCAGGGAAACGAGAGACCCAGTACTTC.

The chain uses TRBV4-3 and TRBJ1-1, with D possibly matching TRBD1 (6 bases). Germline V gene data show CDR1 as LGHNA and CDR2 as YSLEER. The CDR3 is 17 amino acids. Trimming cost V 2 bases and J 2 bases, with 18 bases left between them. CDR3 region: CASSQRLRGHRNTEAFF. The CDR3 DNA reads as TGCGCCAGCAGCCAACGCCTTCGGGGACACCGAAACACTGAAGCTTTCTTT.

This clone was seen just once. The chain uses TRBV18 and TRBJ1-1; TRBD1 might be the D (6 bases). There are 15 residues in the CDR3. V lost 3 bases to trimming and J lost 1 base, with 12 bases between them. Germline-derived CDR1 and CDR2 are KGHSH and LQKENI. For the CDR3, the DNA is TGTGCCAGCTCACCCTTAGGACAGCGGAACACTGAAGCTTTCTTT. Translating it yields CASSPLGQRNTEAFF.